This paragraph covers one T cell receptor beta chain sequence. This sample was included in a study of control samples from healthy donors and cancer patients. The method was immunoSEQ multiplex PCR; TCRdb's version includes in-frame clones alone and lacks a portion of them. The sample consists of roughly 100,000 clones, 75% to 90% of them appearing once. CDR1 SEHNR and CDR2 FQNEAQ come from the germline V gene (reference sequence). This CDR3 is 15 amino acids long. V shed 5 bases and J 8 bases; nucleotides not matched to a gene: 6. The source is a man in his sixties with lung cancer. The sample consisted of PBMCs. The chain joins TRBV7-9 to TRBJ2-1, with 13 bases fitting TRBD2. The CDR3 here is CASSMTSGGSHEQFF. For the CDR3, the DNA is TGTGCCAGCAGCATGACTAGCGGGGGGAGTCATGAGCAGTTCTTC.